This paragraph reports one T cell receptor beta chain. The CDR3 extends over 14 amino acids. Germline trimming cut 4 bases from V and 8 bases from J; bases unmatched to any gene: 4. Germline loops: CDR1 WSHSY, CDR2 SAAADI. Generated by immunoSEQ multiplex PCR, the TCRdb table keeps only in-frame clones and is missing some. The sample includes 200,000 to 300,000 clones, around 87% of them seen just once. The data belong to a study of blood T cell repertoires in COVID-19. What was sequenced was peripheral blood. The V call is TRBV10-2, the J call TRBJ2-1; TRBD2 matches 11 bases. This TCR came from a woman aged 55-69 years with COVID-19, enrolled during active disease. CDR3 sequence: CASSVAGGPYEQFF. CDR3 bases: TGCGCCAGCAGTGTAGCGGGAGGGCCGTATGAGCAGTTCTTC.